These 14 T cell receptor beta chains came from one sample sequenced in a study of blood T cell repertoires in COVID-19. Some clones are missing from TCRdb's copy, which holds only in-frame ones; the method was immunoSEQ multiplex PCR. The sample records over 150,000 clones, more than 75% being singletons. The sequencing sample was made of peripheral blood. The receptor source for this set is a woman in her sixties with COVID-19, enrolled during active disease.

Turning to this clone: At one end, the junction sequence differs from germline, possibly due to a read error. The chain recombines TRBV20-1 with TRBJ1-1, with D unresolved. The CDR3 has 8 residues. Germline CDR1 DFQATT, CDR2 SNEGSKA (reference sequence). CDR3: CSARGRFF. CDR3 bases: TGCAGTGCCAGAGGCAGGTTCTTT.

The V call is TRBV27, the J call TRBJ1-2, with TRBD1 identical over 7 bases. This CDR3 has 15 residues. CDR1 is MNHEY and CDR2 is SMNVEV in the germline V gene (reference sequence). V shed 5 bases, J shed 2 bases, and the junction held 8 bases outside the gene matches. This chain's CDR3 is CASSLRQGSNYGYTF. Written as DNA, the CDR3 is TGTGCCAGCAGTCTCCGACAGGGATCAAACTATGGCTACACCTTC.

This sequence joins TRBV10-2 and TRBJ2-1, with 7 bases that match TRBD2. This CDR3 is 16 amino acids long. Trimming at V came to 5 bases and at J to 6 bases, leaving 13 bases not matched to a gene. Germline loops: CDR1 WSHSY, CDR2 SAAADI. The CDR3, as DNA: TGCGCCAGCAGTCCTCCAGCGCGGGGGAGGTTCAATGAGCAGTTCTTC. This sequence encodes CASSPPARGRFNEQFF.

This chain links TRBV7-3 with TRBJ2-1, with 9 bases matching TRBD2. Per germline, CDR1 SGHTA and CDR2 FQGTGA. This CDR3 has 15 residues. Losses at the gene ends were 5 bases for V and 9 bases for J; bases not matched to a gene: 11. CDR3: CASSLSGSDYGEQFF. CDR3 nucleotides: TGTGCCAGCAGCCTTAGCGGGAGCGACTACGGTGAGCAGTTCTTC.

The chain has TRBV24-1 and TRBJ1-5, with D hard to call. The ends were cut back, 9 bases at V and 2 bases at J, with 7 bases in the middle. In germline, CDR1 is KGHDR, CDR2 SFDVKD. This CDR3 region has 12 residues. CDR3 loop: CATSRGNQPQHF. CDR3 coding DNA: TGTGCCACCTCTCGGGGCAATCAGCCCCAGCATTTT.

This clone showed up just once. This rearrangement joins TRBV4-1 to TRBJ2-3; the match to TRBD2 covers 10 bases. CDR1 and CDR2 from the germline V gene are MGHRA and YSYEKL. The CDR3 totals 15 residues. The V segment lost 0 bases and the J segment 9 bases; nucleotides outside the gene matches: 6. CDR3 region: CASSQDPGLAYTQYF. DNA of the CDR3: TGCGCCAGCAGCCAAGATCCGGGACTAGCGTACACGCAGTATTTT.

The rearrangement uses TRBV11-3 and TRBJ2-3; possible D gene TRBD2, 6 bases. The length of the CDR3 is 15 residues. Trimming left V 2 bases short and J 4 bases short, with 13 bases between. CDR1 is SGHNT, CDR2 YENEEA, per germline. CDR3 in DNA: TGTGCCAGCAGCTTAAGTTCGGGAGTGGCAGATACGCAGTATTTT. This codes for CASSLSSGVADTQYF. Combining the CDR3 with reference TRBV11-3 and TRBJ2-3 gives the whole variable domain EAGVVQSPRYKIIEKKQPVAFWCNPISGHNTLYWYLQNLGQGPELLIRYENEEAVDDSQLPKDRFSAERLKGVDSTLKIQPAELGDSAVYLCASSLSSGVADTQYFGPGTRLTVL.

The rearrangement uses TRBV5-1 and TRBJ1-1, with 8 bases lining up with TRBD1. J gave up 3 bases and V 4 bases, and 8 bases lay outside the gene matches. Germline loops: CDR1 SGHRS, CDR2 YFSETQ. This CDR3 comprises 15 residues. DNA of the CDR3: TGCGCCAGCAGCCGACTCCGGGACAGGTACACTGAAGCTTTCTTT. It translates to CASSRLRDRYTEAFF.

This rearrangement joins TRBV10-1 to TRBJ1-1; D is unresolved. Per the germline V gene, CDR1 is WNHNN and CDR2 is SYGVQD (reference sequence). The CDR3 is 14 residues long. The V end lost 0 bases, the J end lost 1 base, and 6 bases lay between the germline ends. The CDR3 sequence: CASSESWQNTEAFF. The DNA of the CDR3 is TGCGCCAGCAGTGAGTCGTGGCAGAACACTGAAGCTTTCTTT.

The sample holds a few counts of this clone. The chain has TRBV5-1 and TRBJ1-4; D unclear. V lost 2 bases and J 0 bases, leaving 5 bases between the germline ends. CDR3 size: 14 residues. From germline, CDR1 is SGHRS and CDR2 YFSETQ. DNA for the CDR3: TGCGCCAGCAGCTTCCTCTCAACTAATGAAAAACTGTTTTTT. It specifies CASSFLSTNEKLFF. The full variable domain, in which reference TRBV5-1 and TRBJ1-4 provide the parts outside the CDR3, is KAGVTQTPRYLIKTRGQQVTLSCSPISGHRSVSWYQQTPGQGLQFLFEYFSETQRNKGNFPGRFSGRQFSNSRSEMNVSTLELGDSALYLCASSFLSTNEKLFFGSGTQLSVL.

The gene calls are TRBV5-1 and TRBJ2-3, with D hard to call. With 1 base removed from V and 6 bases from J, the gap between germline ends came to 9 bases. CDR1 and CDR2 from the germline V gene are SGHRS and YFSETQ. This CDR3 comprises 13 residues. The CDR3 is CASSLSRVDTQYF. The CDR3 DNA is TGCGCCAGCAGCTTGAGTAGAGTGGATACGCAGTATTTT.

This chain uses TRBV7-7 with TRBJ1-4; no reliable D call. Germline CDR1 and CDR2: SSHAT and FNYEAQ (reference sequence). The CDR3 runs 13 residues. V lost 2 bases, J lost 7 bases, and 8 bases lay in between. CDR3 region: CASSLTTGEKLFF. The CDR3 nucleotides read TGTGCCAGCAGCTTAACAACGGGTGAAAAACTGTTTTTT. The whole variable domain, filled in from reference TRBV7-7 and TRBJ1-4, reads GAGVSQSPRYKVTKRGQDVTLRCDPISSHATLYWYQQALGQGPEFLTYFNYEAQPDKSGLPSDRFSAERPEGSISTLTIQRTEQRDSAMYRCASSLTTGEKLFFGSGTQLSVL.

The chain couples TRBV9 to TRBJ1-3; weak D call: TRBD1 (6 bases). The CDR3 runs to 15 residues. Germline lookup yields CDR1 SGDLS and CDR2 YYNGEE. V lost 7 bases, J lost 1 base, and 15 bases lay in between. The CDR3 loop is CASSGGGTSGNTIYF. In nucleotides, the CDR3 is TGTGCCAGCTCAGGTGGGGGCACTTCTGGAAACACCATATATTTT. Looking up the rest from reference TRBV9 and TRBJ1-3 gives the full variable domain: DSGVTQTPKHLITATGQRVTLRCSPRSGDLSVYWYQQSLDQGLQFLIQYYNGEERAKGNILERFSAQQFPDLHSELNLSSLELGDSALYFCASSGGGTSGNTIYFGEGSWLTVV.

The chain carries TRBV18 and TRBJ1-1, with D unclear. V lost 2 bases and J lost 0, with 10 bases in between. CDR3 size: 15 residues. The germline CDR1 and CDR2 sequences are KGHSH and LQKENI. The CDR3 is CASSPEGRVNTEAFF. In DNA form, the CDR3 reads TGTGCCAGCTCACCAGAGGGTAGGGTGAACACTGAAGCTTTCTTT.